This TCR beta chain was observed in a study of blood T cells in healthy people across ages. As regards this clonotype: Its antigen is not identified.

Study results and caveats: Age advanced and TCR beta diversity per million T cells fell, roughly linearly. With unsorted PBMCs, a conclusive comparison of naive versus antigen-experienced cells was not possible.

A second PCR of 7 to 11 cycles used a sample-barcoded 5' primer and a J-beta primer mix. TCRdb reanalysed the 5' RACE reads using MiXCR and keeps one entry per CDR3 protein. The sample comprises approximately 800,000 distinct CDR3 sequences, 25% of which are singletons, and 3% to 4.5% rests with the top ten. These data are also associated with another study on T cells of mothers and their children. That work contributes: No persistent microchimeric T cell clones were detected.

The receptor was isolated from a boy aged 10-17 years in good health. Sequencing was performed on blood.

Written as DNA, the CDR3 is TGCAGTGCTTTTACAGGGGGCAGGGGCAATCAGCCCCAGCATTTT. It yields the protein CSAFTGGRGNQPQHF. The rearrangement uses TRBV20-1 and TRBJ1-5, with TRBD1 matching 9 bases. This CDR3 comprises 15 residues. Germline CDR1 DFQATT, CDR2 SNEGSKA (reference sequence). The V segment lost 5 bases and the J segment 2 bases; nucleotides outside the gene matches: 7.